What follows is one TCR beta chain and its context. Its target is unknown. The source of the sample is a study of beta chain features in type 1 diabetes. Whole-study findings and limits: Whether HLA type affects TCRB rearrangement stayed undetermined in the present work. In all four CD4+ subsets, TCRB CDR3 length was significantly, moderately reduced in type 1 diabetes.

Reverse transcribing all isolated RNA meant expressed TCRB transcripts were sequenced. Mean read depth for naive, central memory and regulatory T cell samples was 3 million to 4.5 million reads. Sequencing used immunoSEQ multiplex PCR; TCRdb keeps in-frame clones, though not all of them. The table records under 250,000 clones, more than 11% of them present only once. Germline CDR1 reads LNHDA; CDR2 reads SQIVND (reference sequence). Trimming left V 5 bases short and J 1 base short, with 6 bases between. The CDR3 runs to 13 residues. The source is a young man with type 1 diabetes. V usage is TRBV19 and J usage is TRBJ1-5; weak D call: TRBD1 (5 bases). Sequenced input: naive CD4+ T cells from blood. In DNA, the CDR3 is TGTGCCAGTAGTCGGGGGAGCAATCAGCCCCAGCATTTT. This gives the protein CASSRGSNQPQHF.